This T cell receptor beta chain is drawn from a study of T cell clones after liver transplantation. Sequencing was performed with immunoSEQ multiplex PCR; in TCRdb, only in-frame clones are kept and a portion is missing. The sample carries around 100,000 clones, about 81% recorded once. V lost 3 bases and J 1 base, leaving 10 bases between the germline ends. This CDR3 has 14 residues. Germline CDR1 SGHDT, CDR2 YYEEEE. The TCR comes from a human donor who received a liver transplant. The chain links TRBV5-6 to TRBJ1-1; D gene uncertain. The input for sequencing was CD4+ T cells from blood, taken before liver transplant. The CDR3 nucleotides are TGTGCCAGCAGCTCATATAGGCCGAACACTGAAGCTTTCTTT. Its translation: CASSSYRPNTEAFF.